The 20 T cell receptor beta chains in this list originate from one sample, sequenced in a study of cytomegalovirus exposure and HLA in healthy donors. 60 Vbeta and 13 Jbeta primers were used in PCR. Sequenced by immunoSEQ multiplex PCR; TCRdb stores in-frame clones only, minus some. The data show 100,000 to 150,000 clones, with roughly 80% seen just once and 11% held by the top ten. The source material was PBMCs. Receptor source: a man aged 25 to 45 in good health and CMV-seropositive.

V gene TRBV7-9 combines with J gene TRBJ2-1, with TRBD2 matching over 10 bases. The V and J ends lost 2 bases and 4 bases, in that order; junction bases with no gene match: 5. This CDR3 has 16 residues. Germline assignment: CDR1 SEHNR and CDR2 FQNEAQ (reference sequence). The CDR3 DNA reads TGTGCCAGCAGCTTACCAGCGGGAGGGCTTTACAATGAGCAGTTCTTC. Amino acid sequence: CASSLPAGGLYNEQFF.

V and J are TRBV2 and TRBJ1-2; the D gene is possibly TRBD1 (6 bases). CDR3 size: 14 residues. The germline V gene encodes CDR1 SNHLY and CDR2 FYNNEI. Trimming shortened V by 5 bases and J by 2 bases, and 12 bases separated the two germline ends. The CDR3 here is CASSYSDRNYGYTF. CDR3 coding DNA: TGTGCCAGCAGTTACTCCGACAGGAACTATGGCTACACCTTC.

The V call is TRBV18, the J call TRBJ1-1, with 7 bases that match TRBD1. The CDR3 runs 13 residues. The ends lost 7 bases at V and 1 base at J; junction bases unmatched: 3. Germline-derived CDR1 and CDR2 are KGHSH and LQKENI. For the CDR3, the DNA is TGTGCCAGCTTGACAGGGCGGAACACTGAAGCTTTCTTT. Translation gives CASLTGRNTEAFF. The full variable domain, in which reference TRBV18 and TRBJ1-1 provide the parts outside the CDR3, is NAGVMQNPRHLVRRRGQEARLRCSPMKGHSHVYWYRQLPEEGLKFMVYLQKENIIDESGMPKERFSAEFPKEGPSILRIQQVVRGDSAAYFCASLTGRNTEAFFGQGTRLTVV.

V and J are TRBV9 and TRBJ2-7; D is perhaps TRBD1 (6 bases). Trimming shortened V by 4 bases and J by 3 bases, and 11 bases separated the two germline ends. CDR3 length: 13 amino acids. The germline CDR1 and CDR2 sequences are SGDLS and YYNGEE. The CDR3 DNA reads TGTGCCAGCAGCTTAAGAGGGGGCTACGAGCAGTACTTC. This translates into CASSLRGGYEQYF. The full variable domain, rest sourced from reference TRBV9 and TRBJ2-7, is DSGVTQTPKHLITATGQRVTLRCSPRSGDLSVYWYQQSLDQGLQFLIQYYNGEERAKGNILERFSAQQFPDLHSELNLSSLELGDSALYFCASSLRGGYEQYFGPGTRLTVT.

The rearrangement links TRBV7-3 to TRBJ2-5; 12 bases are a match to TRBD2. Germline CDR1 and CDR2: SGHTA and FQGTGA. Trimming cost V 5 bases and J 5 bases; bases outside gene matches: 6. The CDR3 contains 15 residues. For the CDR3, the DNA is TGTGCCAGCAGCCGACTAGCGGGAGTCGCTGAGACCCAGTACTTC. This gives the protein CASSRLAGVAETQYF.

CDR3 in amino acids: CASSLGLAGFLSSYNEQFF. Here the CDR3 DNA reads TGTGCCAGCAGCTTGGGGCTAGCGGGATTCTTAAGCTCCTACAATGAGCAGTTCTTC. V and J are TRBV5-4 and TRBJ2-1; 9 bases line up with TRBD2. The CDR3 covers 19 residues. After removal of 0 bases from V and 0 bases from J, the junction contained 10 bases not matched to a gene. Per the germline V gene, CDR1 is SGHNT and CDR2 is YYREEE (reference sequence). The complete variable domain, with remaining parts taken from reference TRBV5-4 and TRBJ2-1, reads ETGVTQSPTHLIKTRGQQVTLRCSSQSGHNTVSWYQQALGQGPQFIFQYYREEENGRGNFPPRFSGLQFPNYSSELNVNALELDDSALYLCASSLGLAGFLSSYNEQFFGPGTRLTVL.

The chain employs TRBV15 and TRBJ2-1, with D perhaps matching TRBD1 (6 bases). This CDR3 region has 14 residues. The germline V gene has CDR1 LNHNV and CDR2 YYDKDF (reference sequence). The ends were cut back, 0 bases at V and 7 bases at J, with 10 bases in the middle. CDR3 bases: TGTGCCACCAGCAGAGAGGGGCAGGGGAATGAGCAGTTCTTC. It encodes CATSREGQGNEQFF.

This sequence joins TRBV18 and TRBJ1-1; D may be TRBD1 (5 bases). Germline CDR1 is KGHSH and CDR2 is LQKENI. V lost 2 bases, J lost 2 bases, and 9 bases lay in between. The CDR3 has 14 residues. The CDR3 reads CASSPTGQNTEAFF. The CDR3, as DNA: TGTGCCAGCTCACCAACAGGACAAAACACTGAAGCTTTCTTT. Variable domain in full (rest from reference TRBV18 and TRBJ1-1): NAGVMQNPRHLVRRRGQEARLRCSPMKGHSHVYWYRQLPEEGLKFMVYLQKENIIDESGMPKERFSAEFPKEGPSILRIQQVVRGDSAAYFCASSPTGQNTEAFFGQGTRLTVV.

This clone was counted once. CDR3 region: CAISVVGLAGGPSGEQFF. The CDR3 bases are TGTGCCATCAGTGTGGTGGGACTAGCGGGAGGACCTTCCGGGGAGCAGTTCTTC. V usage is TRBV10-3 and J usage is TRBJ2-1, with TRBD2 matching over 15 bases. Looked up from germline, CDR1 is ENHRY and CDR2 is SYGVKD. The V and J ends lost 4 bases and 10 bases, in that order; junction bases with no gene match: 14. The CDR3 is 18 amino acids.

The J gene is TRBJ1-5, the V gene TRBV12-5, with D perhaps TRBD1 (6 bases). The CDR3 is 14 amino acids. V gave up 8 bases and J gave up 2 bases, with 13 bases separating them. Germline V CDR1 and CDR2: LGHNT, FRNRAP. The CDR3 spells CASTEGGGNQPQHF. For the CDR3, the DNA is TGTGCTAGTACCGAGGGGGGGGGCAATCAGCCCCAGCATTTT.

This clone was detected a few times. The chain has TRBV7-6 and TRBJ1-1; D is possibly TRBD1 (5 bases). The V end lost 4 bases, the J end lost 1 base, and 13 bases lay between the germline ends. Per the germline V gene, CDR1 is SGHVS and CDR2 is FNYEAQ. The CDR3 runs 15 residues. The CDR3 sequence is CASSSDGGWNTEAFF. The CDR3 bases are TGTGCCAGCAGCTCAGACGGGGGGTGGAACACTGAAGCTTTCTTT.

On this clone: The sample holds other DNA sequences that translate to the same CDR3. This sequence joins TRBV30 and TRBJ2-7; 8 nucleotides agree with TRBD1. The CDR3 length is 12 residues. CDR1 and CDR2 from the germline V gene are GTSNPN and SVGIG (reference sequence). V shed 3 bases and J 3 bases; nucleotides not matched to a gene: 1. Written as DNA, the CDR3 is TGTGCCTGGAGCGGACAGGGCTACGAGCAGTACTTC. It encodes CAWSGQGYEQYF.

CDR3 in amino acids: CASSLGPPVRNTGELFF. The CDR3 nucleotides are TGCGCCAGCAGCTTGGGGCCGCCCGTCCGCAACACCGGGGAGCTGTTTTTT. V is TRBV5-1 and J is TRBJ2-2; D not certain. Per the germline V gene, CDR1 is SGHRS and CDR2 is YFSETQ. The length of the CDR3 is 17 residues. V was shortened by 0 bases and J by 2 bases, with 14 bases between the two germline ends.

A few counts support this clone. This rearrangement joins TRBV7-9 to TRBJ2-7; 8 nucleotides line up with TRBD1. V shed 4 bases and J 7 bases; nucleotides not matched to a gene: 12. The germline gives CDR1 SEHNR, CDR2 FQNEAQ (reference sequence). There are 15 residues in the CDR3. CDR3 sequence reads: CASSSGGLVLGEQYF. In nucleotides, the CDR3 is TGTGCCAGCAGCTCAGGGGGCCTGGTCTTGGGTGAGCAGTACTTC.

With respect to this clone: This same CDR3 is encoded by further DNA sequences in the sample. The V gene is TRBV13, the J gene TRBJ2-2, with 7 bases lining up with TRBD1. Trimming took 6 bases from V and 0 from J; bases not matched to a gene: 1. The CDR3 is 14 residues long. Germline-derived CDR1 and CDR2 are PRHDT and FYEKMQ (reference sequence). The CDR3 loop is CASRQGANTGELFF. CDR3 coding DNA: TGTGCCAGCAGGCAGGGGGCGAACACCGGGGAGCTGTTTTTT.

The chain couples TRBV30 to TRBJ2-3; possibly TRBD2 for D (6 bases). The CDR3 is 14 residues long. Germline CDR1 and CDR2: GTSNPN and SVGIG (reference sequence). The V and J ends lost 8 bases and 0 bases respectively, with 15 bases between them. In DNA form, the CDR3 reads TGTGCCCAAAGGAGGGGCTCTAGCACAGATACGCAGTATTTT. Its translation: CAQRRGSSTDTQYF.

The chain links TRBV7-2 to TRBJ1-5; 7 bases are shared with TRBD1. Germline CDR1 SGHTA, CDR2 FQGNSA. V lost 1 base and J lost 3; bases outside the gene matches: 6. This CDR3 has 16 amino acids. The DNA for the CDR3 is TGTGCCAGCAGCTTAGGGGCCAGGGGGTACAATCAGCCCCAGCATTTT. It translates to CASSLGARGYNQPQHF.

V gene TRBV2 combines with J gene TRBJ2-5, with D perhaps matching TRBD2 (6 bases). The V end lost 6 bases, the J end lost 7 bases, and 15 bases lay between the germline ends. The CDR3 runs to 13 residues. From germline, CDR1 is SNHLY and CDR2 FYNNEI. Here the CDR3 DNA reads TGTGCCAGCAGGCCCGGGCAGGGAGGGACCCAGTACTTC. Its translation is CASRPGQGGTQYF.

The chain links TRBV13 to TRBJ1-1; 7 nucleotides align to TRBD1. CDR1 is PRHDT and CDR2 is FYEKMQ in the germline V gene (reference sequence). The CDR3 totals 15 residues. J lost 1 base, V lost 3 bases, and 5 bases had no gene match. CDR3 amino acids: CASSFRQGGNTEAFF. In nucleotides, the CDR3 is TGTGCCAGCAGCTTCCGACAGGGCGGGAACACTGAAGCTTTCTTT.

This clone was observed a few times. The V gene is TRBV18, the J gene TRBJ1-3; D perhaps matches TRBD1 (6 bases). The V end was cut by 3 bases, the J end by 4 bases, with 13 bases between. CDR1 is KGHSH, CDR2 LQKENI, per germline. This CDR3 is 15 amino acids long. The CDR3 region has the DNA TGTGCCAGCTCACCGTCGGGGGGCCGGGGAAACACCATATATTTT. Residues: CASSPSGGRGNTIYF. The variable domain in full, completed from reference TRBV18 and TRBJ1-3, reads NAGVMQNPRHLVRRRGQEARLRCSPMKGHSHVYWYRQLPEEGLKFMVYLQKENIIDESGMPKERFSAEFPKEGPSILRIQQVVRGDSAAYFCASSPSGGRGNTIYFGEGSWLTVV.